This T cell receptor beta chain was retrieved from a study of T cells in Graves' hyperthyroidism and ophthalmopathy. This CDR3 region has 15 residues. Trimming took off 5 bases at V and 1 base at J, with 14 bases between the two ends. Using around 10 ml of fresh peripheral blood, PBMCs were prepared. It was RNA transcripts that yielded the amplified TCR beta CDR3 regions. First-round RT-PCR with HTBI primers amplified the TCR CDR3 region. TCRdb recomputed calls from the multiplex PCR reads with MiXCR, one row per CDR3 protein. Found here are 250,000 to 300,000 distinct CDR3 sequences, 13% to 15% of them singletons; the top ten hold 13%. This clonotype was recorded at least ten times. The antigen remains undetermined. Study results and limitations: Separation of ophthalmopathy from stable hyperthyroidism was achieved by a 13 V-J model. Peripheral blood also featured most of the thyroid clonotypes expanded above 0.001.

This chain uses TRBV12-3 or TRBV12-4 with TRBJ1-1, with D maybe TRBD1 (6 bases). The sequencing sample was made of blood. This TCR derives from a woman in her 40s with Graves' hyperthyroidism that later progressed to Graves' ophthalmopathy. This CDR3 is CASSPGQPQNTEAFF. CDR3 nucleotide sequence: TGTGCCAGCAGTCCCGGACAGCCTCAGAACACTGAAGCTTTCTTT.